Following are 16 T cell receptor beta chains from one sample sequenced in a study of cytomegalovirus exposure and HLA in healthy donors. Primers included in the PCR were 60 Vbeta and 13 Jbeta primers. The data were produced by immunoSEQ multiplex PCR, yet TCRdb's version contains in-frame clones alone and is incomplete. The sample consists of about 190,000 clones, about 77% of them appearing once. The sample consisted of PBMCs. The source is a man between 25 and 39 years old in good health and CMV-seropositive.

The CDR3 spells CASKGLATFNEQFF. The CDR3 DNA reads as TGTGCCAGCAAGGGACTAGCGACCTTCAATGAGCAGTTCTTC. J is TRBJ2-1 and V is TRBV5-6; 10 bases fit TRBD2. CDR3 length: 14 amino acids. Germline V gene data show CDR1 as SGHDT and CDR2 as YYEEEE. The trim removed 6 bases at V and 6 bases at J, leaving 6 bases unmatched.

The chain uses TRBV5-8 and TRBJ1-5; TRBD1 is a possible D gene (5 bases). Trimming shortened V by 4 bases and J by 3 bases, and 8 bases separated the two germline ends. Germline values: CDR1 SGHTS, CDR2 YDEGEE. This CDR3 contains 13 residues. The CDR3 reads CASSRGNNQPQHF. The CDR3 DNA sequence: TGTGCCAGCAGCAGGGGTAACAATCAGCCCCAGCATTTT.

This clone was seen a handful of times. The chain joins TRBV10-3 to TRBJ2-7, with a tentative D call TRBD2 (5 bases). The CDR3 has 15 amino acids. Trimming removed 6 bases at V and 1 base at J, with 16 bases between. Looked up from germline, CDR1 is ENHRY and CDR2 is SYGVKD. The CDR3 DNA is TGTGCCATCAGCCTCGAGGGTGCGGGTTCCTACGAGCAGTACTTC. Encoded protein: CAISLEGAGSYEQYF.

CDR3 sequence (DNA): TGTGCCTCATCAAGCCCCAACCGAAAAGAGACCCAGTACTTC. This sequence encodes CASSSPNRKETQYF. The chain combines TRBV9 with TRBJ2-5; unclear D gene. V lost 10 bases and J 3 bases, leaving 19 bases between the germline ends. Germline-derived CDR1 and CDR2 are SGDLS and YYNGEE. The CDR3 has 14 amino acids. The variable domain in full, with the rest retrieved from reference TRBV9 and TRBJ2-5, is DSGVTQTPKHLITATGQRVTLRCSPRSGDLSVYWYQQSLDQGLQFLIQYYNGEERAKGNILERFSAQQFPDLHSELNLSSLELGDSALYFCASSSPNRKETQYFGPGTRLLVL.

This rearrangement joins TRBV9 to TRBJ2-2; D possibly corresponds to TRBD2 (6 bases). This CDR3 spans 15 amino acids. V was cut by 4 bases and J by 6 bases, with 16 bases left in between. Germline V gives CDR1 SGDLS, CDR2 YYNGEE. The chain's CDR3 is CASSPGARPPGELFF. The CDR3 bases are TGTGCCAGCAGCCCGGGAGCTAGGCCGCCCGGGGAGCTGTTTTTT.

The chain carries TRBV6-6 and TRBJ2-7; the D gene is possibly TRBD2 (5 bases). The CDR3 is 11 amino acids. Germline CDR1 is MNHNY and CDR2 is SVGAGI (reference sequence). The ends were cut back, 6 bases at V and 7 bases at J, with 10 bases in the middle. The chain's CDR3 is CASSQRGEQYF. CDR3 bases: TGTGCCAGCAGCCAACGGGGTGAGCAGTACTTC.

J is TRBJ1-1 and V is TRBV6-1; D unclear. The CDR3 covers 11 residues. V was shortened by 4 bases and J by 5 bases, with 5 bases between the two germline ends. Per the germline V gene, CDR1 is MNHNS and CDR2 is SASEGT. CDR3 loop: CASSARTEAFF. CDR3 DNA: TGTGCCAGCAGTGCACGGACTGAAGCTTTCTTT.

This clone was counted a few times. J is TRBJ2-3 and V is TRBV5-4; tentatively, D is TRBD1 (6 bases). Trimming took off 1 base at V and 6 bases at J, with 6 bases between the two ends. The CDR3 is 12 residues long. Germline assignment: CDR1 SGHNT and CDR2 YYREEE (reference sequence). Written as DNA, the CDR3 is TGTGCCAGCAGCTTGACAGGGGATACGCAGTATTTT. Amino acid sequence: CASSLTGDTQYF.

The CDR3 loop is CASRTGASNEQYF. The DNA for the CDR3 is TGTGCCAGCAGGACAGGGGCGAGCAACGAGCAGTACTTC. The V gene is TRBV28, the J gene TRBJ2-7; 8 bases are a match to TRBD1. Germline CDR1 is MDHEN and CDR2 is SYDVKM. The CDR3 covers 13 residues. V was clipped by 6 bases and J by 5 bases; unmatched bases: 6.

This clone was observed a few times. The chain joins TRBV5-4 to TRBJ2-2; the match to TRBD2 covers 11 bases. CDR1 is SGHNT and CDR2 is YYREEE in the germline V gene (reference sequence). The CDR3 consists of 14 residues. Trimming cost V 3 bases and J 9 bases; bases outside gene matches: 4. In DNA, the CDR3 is TGTGCCAGCAGCTCCGCTAGCGGGGGGCGGGAGCTGTTTTTT. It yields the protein CASSSASGGRELFF.

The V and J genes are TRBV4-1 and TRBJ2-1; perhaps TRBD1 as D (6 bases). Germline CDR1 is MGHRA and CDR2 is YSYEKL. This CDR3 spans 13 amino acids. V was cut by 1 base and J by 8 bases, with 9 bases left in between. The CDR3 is CASSQGGPDEQFF. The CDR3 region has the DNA TGCGCCAGCAGCCAAGGGGGGCCGGATGAGCAGTTCTTC.

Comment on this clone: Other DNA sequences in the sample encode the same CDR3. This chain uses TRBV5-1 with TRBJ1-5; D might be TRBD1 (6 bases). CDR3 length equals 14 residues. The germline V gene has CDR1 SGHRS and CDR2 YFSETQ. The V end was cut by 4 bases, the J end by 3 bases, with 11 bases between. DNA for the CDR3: TGCGCCAGCAGCCCCGGACAGCTCAATCAGCCCCAGCATTTT. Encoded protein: CASSPGQLNQPQHF.

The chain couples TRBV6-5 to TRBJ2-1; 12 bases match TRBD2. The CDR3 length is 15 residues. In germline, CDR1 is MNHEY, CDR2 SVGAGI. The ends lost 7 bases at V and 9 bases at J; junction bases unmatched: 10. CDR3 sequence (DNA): TGTGCCAGCACCTTACTAGCGGGAGGCACAGGTGAGCAGTTCTTC. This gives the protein CASTLLAGGTGEQFF.

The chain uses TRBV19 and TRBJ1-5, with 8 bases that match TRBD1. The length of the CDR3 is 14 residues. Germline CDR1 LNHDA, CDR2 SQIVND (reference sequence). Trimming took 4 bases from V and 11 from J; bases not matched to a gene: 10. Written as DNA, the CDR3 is TGTGCCAGTAGTAGCCCCGGGTTACAGGGGGCCCAGCATTTT. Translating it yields CASSSPGLQGAQHF.

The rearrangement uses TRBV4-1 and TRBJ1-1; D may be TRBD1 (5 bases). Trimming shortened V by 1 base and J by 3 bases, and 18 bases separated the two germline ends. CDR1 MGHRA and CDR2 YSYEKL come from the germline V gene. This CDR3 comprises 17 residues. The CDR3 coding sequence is TGCGCCAGCAGCCAAGTACTTCAGGGTAGTTTAGACACTGAAGCTTTCTTT. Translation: CASSQVLQGSLDTEAFF.

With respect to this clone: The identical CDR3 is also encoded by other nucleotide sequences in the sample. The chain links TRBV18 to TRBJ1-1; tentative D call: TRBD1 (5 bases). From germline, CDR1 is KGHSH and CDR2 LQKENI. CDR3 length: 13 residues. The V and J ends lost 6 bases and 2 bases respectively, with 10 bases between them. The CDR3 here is CASSPGQNTEAFF. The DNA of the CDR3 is TGTGCCAGCTCGCCTGGACAAAACACTGAAGCTTTCTTT.